This T cell receptor beta chain was found in a study of technical replicates of blood from several donors. Sequencing was performed with immunoSEQ multiplex PCR; in TCRdb, only in-frame clones are kept and a portion is missing. The table records some 54,000 clones, just over 90% of them present only once. The CDR3 sequence is 16 residues long. V shed 6 bases, J shed 5 bases, and the junction held 11 bases outside the gene matches. CDR1 and CDR2 from the germline V gene are SGHAT and FQNNGV. The specimen was PBMCs. The sequence came from a human donor in good health. Some clones in this sample may be carry-over from other donors' samples. This chain connects TRBV11-2 to TRBJ2-1; 9 bases line up with TRBD2. This chain's CDR3 is CASREISGGTDNEQFF. The CDR3 nucleotides read TGTGCCAGCAGAGAGATAAGCGGGGGGACCGACAATGAGCAGTTCTTC.